These T cell receptor beta chains were read from a single sample in a study of T cells in Graves' hyperthyroidism and ophthalmopathy. MiXCR was run by TCRdb on the multiplex PCR reads, yielding one entry per CDR3 protein. The sample consists of around 600,000 distinct CDR3 sequences, roughly 15% of them appearing once. What was sequenced was blood. These receptor sequences come from a woman aged 45-65 years with Graves' ophthalmopathy. CDR3s include the opening cysteine and the closing phenylalanine or tryptophan. The D gene is left open where the match is weak. Where a row states a size, it is once, few, many or the class of an expanded clone; other rows omit it.

J | V | D | size | DNA | CDR3
TRBJ2-3 | TRBV29-1 | . | many | TGCAGCGTTGTAGGCAGAACCACAGATACGCAGTATTTT | CSVVGRTTDTQYF
TRBJ1-2 | TRBV7-2 | . | . | TGTGCCAGCAGCTGGGCGGGGGACCACGACTTC | CASSWAGDHDF
TRBJ2-1 | TRBV4-3 | TRBD2 | . | TGCGCCAGCAGCCCGGGGGTAGCGGGAACCTACAATGAGCAGTTCTTC | CASSPGVAGTYNEQFF
TRBJ1-1 | TRBV20-1 | . | few | TGCAGTGCTAGAGATCGCGTGGGCTCAGGGGCTTTCTTT | CSARDRVGSGAFF
TRBJ1-5 | TRBV20-1 | TRBD1 | few | TGCAGTGCGGGACGGGACAGATCGAATCAGCCCCAGCATTTT | CSAGRDRSNQPQHF
TRBJ1-1 | TRBV28 | . | many | TGTGCCAGCAGTTTTCCCCATACGAACCTGCCGGACACTGAAGCTTTCTTT | CASSFPHTNLPDTEAFF
TRBJ1-2 | TRBV18 | . | many | TGTGCCAGCTCACCTACGGCAGCAACTAACTATGGCTACACCTTC | CASSPTAATNYGYTF
TRBJ2-1 | TRBV20-1 | . | . | TGCAGTGCCCGAACTGTTGGGGGGCCTAGCTCTTACAATGAGCAGTTCTTC | CSARTVGGPSSYNEQFF
TRBJ2-7 | TRBV29-1 | . | many | TGCAGCGTTGAAGACCGGGAAGGGGGGTTCGAGCAGTACTTC | CSVEDREGGFEQYF
TRBJ2-1 | TRBV5-1 | . | . | TGCGCCAGCAGCTTCGAGGCCTACAATGAGCAGTTCTTC | CASSFEAYNEQFF
TRBJ2-3 | TRBV6-1 | . | few | TGTGCCAGCAGTGAAGCGTTAGGTGGGGACAAACCCACAGATACGCAGTATTTT | CASSEALGGDKPTDTQYF
TRBJ2-7 | TRBV7-8 | TRBD2 | many | TGTGCCAGCAGCTCCTCCCCCGGGACTAGCTTACTATGGCAGTACTTC | CASSSSPGTSLLWQYF
TRBJ2-2 | TRBV28 | . | . | TGTGCCAGCAGTTTGTTCAGAGCGGTGGGGATGAGCGGGGAGCTGTTTTTT | CASSLFRAVGMSGELFF
TRBJ1-5 | TRBV7-9 | TRBD1 | many | TGTGCCAGCAGCTCGGGACAGGGCCCTCAGCCCCAGCATTTT | CASSSGQGPQPQHF
TRBJ2-7 | TRBV6-2/TRBV6-3 | TRBD1 | few | TGTGCCAGCCCCCGGACAGGCACGGACGAGCAGTACTTC | CASPRTGTDEQYF
TRBJ2-1 | TRBV29-1 | . | . | TGCAACGTTAAAGACACAGGCCGGAGGGATCCCAATGAGCAGTTCTTC | CNVKDTGRRDPNEQFF
TRBJ2-7 | TRBV30 | . | many | TGTGCCTGGAGTGGAGGGACTGGCAGCTACGAGCAGTACTTC | CAWSGGTGSYEQYF
TRBJ2-1 | TRBV3-1 | . | many | TGTGCCAGCAGCCGCAGGCGGGCCCCAGATACCCATGAGCAGTTCTTC | CASSRRRAPDTHEQFF
TRBJ2-1 | TRBV4-3 | . | few | TGCGCCAGCAGCCAAGCTCTAACCAATGAGCAGTTCTTC | CASSQALTNEQFF
TRBJ2-2 | TRBV20-1 | . | few | TGCAGTGCTAGAGATATAGGCAGGGGCCCCACCGGGGAGCTGTTTTTT | CSARDIGRGPTGELFF
TRBJ2-7 | TRBV29-1 | TRBD2 | many | TGCAGCGTTGAAGATCATACTAGCGGGAGTATCTACGAGCAGTACTTC | CSVEDHTSGSIYEQYF
TRBJ1-5 | TRBV7-8 | . | many | TGTGCCAGCAGCTTAGCACGGGGGGCGAGGATGTGGGATCAGCCCCAGCATTTT | CASSLARGARMWDQPQHF
TRBJ2-7 | TRBV2 | . | many | TGTGCCAGCAGTGATGGGCAGGGCCGGGACGAGCAGTACTTC | CASSDGQGRDEQYF
TRBJ1-2 | TRBV28 | . | few | TGTGCCAGCAGTTCTCCAGGACAGAGGGGTAGCTATGGCTACACCTTC | CASSSPGQRGSYGYTF
TRBJ2-5 | TRBV11-2 | . | many | TGTGCCAGCAGCTCCCCTCGTTATTCAGAGACCCAGTACTTC | CASSSPRYSETQYF
TRBJ1-6 | TRBV7-9 | TRBD1 | many | TGTGCCAGCAGCTTAGGACAGGGTTTCAATAATTCACCCCTCCACTTT | CASSLGQGFNNSPLHF
TRBJ2-7 | TRBV7-9 | . | many | TGTGCCAGCAGCTTATTAGACATCGAGCAGTACTTC | CASSLLDIEQYF
TRBJ2-1 | TRBV18 | TRBD2 | . | TGTGCCAGCTCACCCCCGATGCGGACTAGCGGCTATTACAATGAGCAGTTCTTC | CASSPPMRTSGYYNEQFF
TRBJ2-1 | TRBV28 | . | . | TGTGCCAGCAGTTTATTTATGCGTGGAGGTTGGAATGAGCAGTTCTTC | CASSLFMRGGWNEQFF
TRBJ2-1 | TRBV4-3 | TRBD2 | . | TGCGCCAGCAGCCAAACAATCCTAGCGGGAGTCAATGAGCAGTTCTTC | CASSQTILAGVNEQFF
TRBJ2-3 | TRBV4-3 | . | . | TGCGCCAGCAGCCAACATGGGACATCTAGCACAGATACGCAGTATTTT | CASSQHGTSSTDTQYF
TRBJ1-2 | TRBV7-2 | . | . | TGTGCCAGCAGCACGGGGCCGCAAGGAGGCTATGGCTACACCTTC | CASSTGPQGGYGYTF
TRBJ2-3 | TRBV29-1 | TRBD1 | few | TGCAGCGTTTCTGGGGGAGGACAGGGGGCTTCAGATACGCAGTATTTT | CSVSGGGQGASDTQYF
TRBJ1-1 | TRBV30 | . | many | TGTGCCTGGAGTGCGGGGCTCGGCACTGAAGCTTTCTTT | CAWSAGLGTEAFF
TRBJ2-3 | TRBV28 | . | few | TGTGCCAGCAGTTCTGAAGCGGGACATGTGACAGATACGCAGTATTTT | CASSSEAGHVTDTQYF
TRBJ2-2 | TRBV5-1 | . | few | TGCGCCAGCAGCTTGGATGTGGGTGGCACCGGGGAGCTGTTTTTT | CASSLDVGGTGELFF
TRBJ1-4 | TRBV4-3 | . | . | TGCGCCAGCAGCCAAGAGTCAGGGGAAAAACTGTTTTTT | CASSQESGEKLFF
TRBJ1-5 | TRBV20-1 | . | . | TGCAGTGCTATGGACGGGGGAGGCAATCAGCCCCAGCATTTT | CSAMDGGGNQPQHF
TRBJ2-7 | TRBV6-2/TRBV6-3 | TRBD2 | many | TGTGCCAGCAGTTACGGCGGGAGTGCTGTAGGCGAGCAGTACTTC | CASSYGGSAVGEQYF
TRBJ2-2 | TRBV14 | . | . | TGTGCCAGCAGCCAAGGCCGCGTAGGCACCGGGGAGCTGTTTTTT | CASSQGRVGTGELFF
TRBJ1-1 | TRBV29-1 | . | . | TGCAGCGCAAACGGAAACTCGATGAACACTGAAGCTTTCTTT | CSANGNSMNTEAFF
TRBJ2-7 | TRBV7-2 | . | few | TGTGCCAGCAGCCGCCCGGGCCCGGGCTCCTACGAGCAGTACTTC | CASSRPGPGSYEQYF
TRBJ2-1 | TRBV7-2 | TRBD2 | . | TGTGCCAGCAGCTTATTCGTCGGACTAGCGATACAGTTCTTC | CASSLFVGLAIQFF
TRBJ2-7 | TRBV6-5 | . | many | TGTGCCAGCAGTTACTCCCGACGGTCGAGCTCCTACGAGCAGTACTTC | CASSYSRRSSSYEQYF
TRBJ2-7 | TRBV10-3 | . | . | TGTGCCATCAGTGAGCAGGTCGAGCAGTACTTC | CAISEQVEQYF
TRBJ1-4 | TRBV9 | . | . | TGTGCCAGCAGCGTAGAGTCGGCAGGAGAAAAACTGTTTTTT | CASSVESAGEKLFF
TRBJ2-3 | TRBV27 | . | many | TGTGCCAGCAGTTCCCTACAGGGGGGGCGCACAGATACGCAGTATTTT | CASSSLQGGRTDTQYF
TRBJ2-3 | TRBV7-3 | . | many | TGTGCCAGCAGCCCAAGTCCCCACACAGATACGCAGTATTTT | CASSPSPHTDTQYF
TRBJ1-1 | TRBV19 | . | few | TGTGCCAGTAGTATTGCGGGGGGCGGCGAAGCTTTCTTT | CASSIAGGGEAFF
TRBJ2-1 | TRBV27 | TRBD1 | many | TGTGCCAGCAGTTTATCGAACGCAGGGGGAAATGAGCAGTTCTTC | CASSLSNAGGNEQFF
TRBJ2-7 | TRBV30 | TRBD2 | many | TGTGCCTGCCTGATACTAGCGGGGTTCCGGACTCTCGAGCAGTACTTC | CACLILAGFRTLEQYF